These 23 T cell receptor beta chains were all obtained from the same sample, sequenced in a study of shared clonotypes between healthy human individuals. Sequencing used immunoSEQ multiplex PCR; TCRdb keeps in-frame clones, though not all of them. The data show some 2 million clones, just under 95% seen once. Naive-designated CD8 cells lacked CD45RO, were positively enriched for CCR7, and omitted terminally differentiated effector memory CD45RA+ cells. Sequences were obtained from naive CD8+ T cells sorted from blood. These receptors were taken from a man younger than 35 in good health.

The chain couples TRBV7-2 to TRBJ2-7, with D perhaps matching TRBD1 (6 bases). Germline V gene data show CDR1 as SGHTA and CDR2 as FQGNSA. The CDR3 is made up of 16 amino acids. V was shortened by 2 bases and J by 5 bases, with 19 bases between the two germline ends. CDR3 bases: TGTGCCAGCAGCTTAACTTTGGGGGCCCTGTTAGACGAGCAGTACTTC. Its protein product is CASSLTLGALLDEQYF.

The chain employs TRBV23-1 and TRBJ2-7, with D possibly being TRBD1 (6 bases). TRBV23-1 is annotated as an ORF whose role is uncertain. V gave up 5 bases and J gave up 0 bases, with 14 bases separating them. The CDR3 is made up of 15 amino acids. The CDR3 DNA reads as TGCGCCAGCAGTACCTACAGGGACCTCTCCTACGAGCAGTACTTC. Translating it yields CASSTYRDLSYEQYF.

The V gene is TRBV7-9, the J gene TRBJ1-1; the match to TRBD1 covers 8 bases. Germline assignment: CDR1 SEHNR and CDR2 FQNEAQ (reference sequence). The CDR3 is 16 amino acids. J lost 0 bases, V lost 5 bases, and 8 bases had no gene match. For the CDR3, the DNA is TGTGCCAGCAGCCTTAGAACAGGGGGAATGAACACTGAAGCTTTCTTT. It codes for CASSLRTGGMNTEAFF.

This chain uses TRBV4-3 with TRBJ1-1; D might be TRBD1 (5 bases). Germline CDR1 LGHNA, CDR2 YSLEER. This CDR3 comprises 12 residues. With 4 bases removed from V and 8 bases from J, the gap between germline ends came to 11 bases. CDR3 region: CASSPVGGEAFF. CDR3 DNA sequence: TGCGCCAGCAGCCCGGTTGGGGGGGAAGCTTTCTTT.

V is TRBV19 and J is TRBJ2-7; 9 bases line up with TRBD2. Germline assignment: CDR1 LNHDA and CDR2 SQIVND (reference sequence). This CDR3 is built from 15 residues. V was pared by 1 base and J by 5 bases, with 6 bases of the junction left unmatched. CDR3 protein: CASSIGSGSSHEQYF. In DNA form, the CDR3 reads TGTGCCAGTAGTATAGGTAGCGGGAGTTCCCACGAGCAGTACTTC.

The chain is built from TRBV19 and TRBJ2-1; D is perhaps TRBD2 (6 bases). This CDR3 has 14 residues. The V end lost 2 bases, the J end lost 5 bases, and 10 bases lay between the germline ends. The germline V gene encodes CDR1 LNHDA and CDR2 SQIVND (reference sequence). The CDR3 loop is CASSIPSVNNEQFF. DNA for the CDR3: TGTGCCAGTAGTATACCTAGCGTGAACAATGAGCAGTTCTTC. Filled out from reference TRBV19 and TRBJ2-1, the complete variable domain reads DGGITQSPKYLFRKEGQNVTLSCEQNLNHDAMYWYRQDPGQGLRLIYYSQIVNDFQKGDIAEGYSVSREKKESFPLTVTSAQKNPTAFYLCASSIPSVNNEQFFGPGTRLTVL.

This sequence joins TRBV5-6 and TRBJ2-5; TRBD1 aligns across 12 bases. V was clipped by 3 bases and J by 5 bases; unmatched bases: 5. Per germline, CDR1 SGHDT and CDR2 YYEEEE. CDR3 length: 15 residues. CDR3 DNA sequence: TGTGCCAGCAGCTCCGGGACAGGGGGCTGGGAGACCCAGTACTTC. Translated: CASSSGTGGWETQYF.

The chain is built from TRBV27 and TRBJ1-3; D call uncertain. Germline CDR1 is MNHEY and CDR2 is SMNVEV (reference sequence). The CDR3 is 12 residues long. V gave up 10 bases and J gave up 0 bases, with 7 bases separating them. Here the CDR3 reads CATRDSGNTIYF. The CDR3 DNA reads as TGTGCCACTCGAGACTCTGGAAACACCATATATTTT.

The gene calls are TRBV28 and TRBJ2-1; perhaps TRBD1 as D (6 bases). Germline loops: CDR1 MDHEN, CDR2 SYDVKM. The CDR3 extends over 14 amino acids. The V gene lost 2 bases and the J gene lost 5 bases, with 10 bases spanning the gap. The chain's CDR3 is CASSLVGGNNEQFF. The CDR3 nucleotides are TGTGCCAGCAGTTTAGTAGGGGGAAACAATGAGCAGTTCTTC.

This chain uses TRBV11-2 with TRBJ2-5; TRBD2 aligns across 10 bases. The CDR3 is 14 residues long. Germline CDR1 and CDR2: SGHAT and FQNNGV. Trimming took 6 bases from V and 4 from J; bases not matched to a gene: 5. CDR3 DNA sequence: TGTGCCAGCAGGGTTAGCGGGAGGTCAGAGACCCAGTACTTC. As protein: CASRVSGRSETQYF.

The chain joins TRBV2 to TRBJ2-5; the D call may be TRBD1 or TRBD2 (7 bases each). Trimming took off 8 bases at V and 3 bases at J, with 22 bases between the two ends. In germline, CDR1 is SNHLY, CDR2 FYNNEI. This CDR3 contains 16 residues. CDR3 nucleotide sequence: TGTGCCAGCGAACTGGAGCGGGACAGAGAGAAAGAGACCCAGTACTTC. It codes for CASELERDREKETQYF.

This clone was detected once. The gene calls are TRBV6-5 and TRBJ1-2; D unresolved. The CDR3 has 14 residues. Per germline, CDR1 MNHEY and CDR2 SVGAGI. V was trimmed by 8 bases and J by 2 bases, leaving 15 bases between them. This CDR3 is CASHPGIRNYGYTF. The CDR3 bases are TGTGCCAGCCACCCTGGGATACGAAACTATGGCTACACCTTC.

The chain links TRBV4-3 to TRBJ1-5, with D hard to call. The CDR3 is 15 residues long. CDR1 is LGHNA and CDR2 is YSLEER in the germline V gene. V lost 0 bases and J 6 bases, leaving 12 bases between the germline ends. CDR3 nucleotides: TGCGCCAGCAGCCAAGATATAGGGTCCGGTCAGCCCCAGCATTTT. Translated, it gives CASSQDIGSGQPQHF.

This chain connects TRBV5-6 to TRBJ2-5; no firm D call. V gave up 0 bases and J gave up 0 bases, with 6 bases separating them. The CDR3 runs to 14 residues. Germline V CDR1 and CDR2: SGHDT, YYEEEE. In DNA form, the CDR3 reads TGTGCCAGCAGCTTGGGGGAAGACCAAGAGACCCAGTACTTC. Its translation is CASSLGEDQETQYF.

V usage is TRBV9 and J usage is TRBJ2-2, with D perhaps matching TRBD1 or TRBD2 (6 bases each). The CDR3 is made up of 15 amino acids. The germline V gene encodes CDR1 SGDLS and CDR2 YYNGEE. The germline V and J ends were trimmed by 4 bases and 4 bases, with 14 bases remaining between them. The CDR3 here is CASSPTGASTGELFF. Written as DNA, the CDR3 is TGTGCCAGCAGCCCAACGGGGGCAAGCACCGGGGAGCTGTTTTTT.

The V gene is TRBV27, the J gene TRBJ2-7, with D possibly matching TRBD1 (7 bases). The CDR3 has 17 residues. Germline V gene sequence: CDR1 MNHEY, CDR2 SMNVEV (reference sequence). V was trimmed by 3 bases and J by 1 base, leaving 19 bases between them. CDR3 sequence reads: CASSFSSGDRPSYEQYF. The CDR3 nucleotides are TGTGCCAGCAGTTTTTCCTCGGGGGACAGACCTTCCTACGAGCAGTACTTC.

The CDR3 loop is CATSRDTGTTDTQYF. CDR3 bases: TGTGCCACCAGCAGAGATACGGGGACCACAGATACGCAGTATTTT. V and J are TRBV15 and TRBJ2-3, with D perhaps given as TRBD1 or TRBD2 (5 bases each). V gave up 0 bases and J gave up 2 bases, with 9 bases separating them. The CDR3 loop spans 15 amino acids. CDR1 is LNHNV and CDR2 is YYDKDF in the germline V gene (reference sequence).

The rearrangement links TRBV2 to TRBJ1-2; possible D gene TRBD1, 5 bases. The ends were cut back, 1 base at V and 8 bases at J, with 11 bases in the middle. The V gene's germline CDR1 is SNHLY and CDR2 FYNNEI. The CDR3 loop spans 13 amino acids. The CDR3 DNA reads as TGTGCCAGCAGTGAAGTAAGGGGCGACGGCTACACCTTC. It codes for CASSEVRGDGYTF.

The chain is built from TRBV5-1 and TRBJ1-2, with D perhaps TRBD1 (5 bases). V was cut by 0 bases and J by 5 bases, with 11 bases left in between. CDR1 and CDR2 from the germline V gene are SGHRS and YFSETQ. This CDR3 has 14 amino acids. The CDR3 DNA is TGCGCCAGCAGCTTGGCCCAGCAGGGTTATGGCTACACCTTC. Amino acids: CASSLAQQGYGYTF.

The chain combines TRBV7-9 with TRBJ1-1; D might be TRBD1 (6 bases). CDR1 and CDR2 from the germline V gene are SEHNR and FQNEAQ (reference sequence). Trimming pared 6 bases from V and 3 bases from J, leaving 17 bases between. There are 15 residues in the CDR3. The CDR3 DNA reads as TGTGCCAGCAGGACTTCAACAGGGAGGGACACTGAAGCTTTCTTT. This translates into CASRTSTGRDTEAFF.

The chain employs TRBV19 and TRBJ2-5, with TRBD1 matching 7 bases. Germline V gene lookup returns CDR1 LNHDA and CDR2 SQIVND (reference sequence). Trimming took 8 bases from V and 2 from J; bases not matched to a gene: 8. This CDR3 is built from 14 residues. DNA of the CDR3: TGTGCCAGTTCAAAACAGGGGACACAAGAGACCCAGTACTTC. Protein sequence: CASSKQGTQETQYF.

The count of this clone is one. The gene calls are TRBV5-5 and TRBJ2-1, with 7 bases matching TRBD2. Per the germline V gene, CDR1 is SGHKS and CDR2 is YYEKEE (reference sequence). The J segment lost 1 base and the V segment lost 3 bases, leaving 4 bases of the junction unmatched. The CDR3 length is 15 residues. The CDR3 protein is CASSYLAVSYNEQFF. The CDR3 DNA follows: TGTGCCAGCAGCTACCTAGCGGTATCCTACAATGAGCAGTTCTTC.

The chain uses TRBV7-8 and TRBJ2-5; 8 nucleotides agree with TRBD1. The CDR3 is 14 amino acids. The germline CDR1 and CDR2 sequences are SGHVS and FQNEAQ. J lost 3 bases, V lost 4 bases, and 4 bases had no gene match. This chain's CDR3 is CASSSGQGKETQYF. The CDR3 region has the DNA TGTGCCAGCAGCTCCGGACAGGGTAAAGAGACCCAGTACTTC.